This TCR beta chain was found in a study of shared clonotypes between healthy human individuals (dated by TCRdb to the early 2020s). Study-level background: Two women and three men aged 18 to 49 years were included in the cohort. The study deeply sequenced blood TCR repertoires of 5 or 6 healthy adults to estimate repertoire size and the extent of clonotype sharing between individuals. Different laboratories and diverse techniques were used to prepare libraries and sequence TCR repertoires, to increase sequencing depth and limit assay-specific biases. Per donor, leukapheresis produced somewhere between about 0.8 and 9 billion PBMCs. For each donor, CD4 naive and CD4 memory were each run on three plates, CD8 naive on two plates, and CD8 memory on one plate.

Using the deep immunoSEQ assay, TCR CDR3 regions were amplified from genomic DNA by multiplex PCR. Extracted genomic DNA from each cell subset was distributed evenly across all wells of several immunoSEQ 96-well plates, and each plate was treated as a replicate. For sorted subsets, each replicate PCR was loaded with around 220 ng genomic DNA, equivalent to roughly 30,000 T cell genomes. Purified libraries were quantified with a Qubit 3.0 fluorometer, sized on a Bioanalyzer 2100, and re-quantified with the KAPA Library Quantification kit. Each immunoSEQ 96-well plate was sequenced on its own single-read 150-cycle Illumina NextSeq 550 flow cell. In the authors' own workflow: Because the immunoSEQ output held only junctional sequences and lacked quality scores, the filtering could not match the filtering applied to full-length reads. Sequences were annotated with PyIR, a Python wrapper for IgBLAST v1.9, and V/J genes and CDR3 were assigned using IMGT germline references. Reads with weak V/J assignments (E-value above 1e-6), missing CDR3, stop codons, out-of-frame junctions, or ambiguous translated residues were removed. V3J clonotypes were defined by identical inferred V gene, J gene, and CDR3 amino acid sequence. Percentage overlap between repertoires was calculated by dividing the number of shared unique clonotypes by the size of the smaller repertoire. RTK rarefaction, the Chao1 estimator, and Recon v2.1 estimates of unobserved clonotypes were used to assess repertoire richness. Generation probabilities were computed with OLGA for all TCRbeta clonotypes obtained by the gDNA method from a few donors. In its TCRdb copy, this immuneACCESS table keeps in-frame sequences only and misses some clones. Where compared with another copy, unresolved V genes explain less than half of these, and the others have no known cause. From that table come the V and J calls and clone size; the DNA was used to work out D and trimming. The sample records millions of clones, 90% to 95% of which are singletons. The top ten clonotypes cover about 1.8% of the sample.

In regard to this clone: Its binding antigen is unknown. No clone much larger than this one lies a single base away; base qualities are absent.

Here is what the overall study found, with its caveats: When several donors were compared, the shared fraction of clonotypes was about 5% for naive CD4, about 4% for naive CD8, 2.3% for memory CD4, and around 0.37% for memory CD8. Larger estimated clonotype richness was generally found for naive subsets than for memory subsets. Pairwise subsampling led to the expectation that sequencing depth would affect the degree of clonotype sharing among donors. The genetic and exposure-history diversity represented was limited by the small number of donors. Sampling was restricted to blood, and TCR repertoires in tissue are likely to differ from TCR repertoires in blood. Incomplete sequencing was indicated by rarefaction of sorted-subset datasets, despite the large sequencing depth. Clonotypes shared by all four sorted-subset donors showed higher generation probabilities than non-shared clonotypes.

CD8 naive samples were CD45RO-negative cells positively selected for CCR7, giving a CD45RA+CCR7+ population that excluded TemRA cells. The donors were healthy, HIV-negative adults with no recently reported acute infections or vaccinations. Only Caucasian adults living in Nashville, Tennessee, USA were represented among the donors. Blood was obtained by leukapheresis, after which PBMCs were separated by Ficoll-Histopaque density gradient centrifugation and cryopreserved in liquid nitrogen vapor phase. Purity and quantity of every magnetically sorted T cell population were checked by analytical flow cytometry. Genomic DNA was isolated from each sorted fraction and quantified by UV absorbance on a Nanodrop 2000c. Via the germline V gene, CDR1 is ENHRY and CDR2 SYGVKD. The CDR3 contains 12 residues, cysteine and phenylalanine counted. Only the CDR3 DNA is retained, 36 bases long and in frame from the first base. V and J are truncated by 6 bases and 1 base respectively, leaving an intervening sequence of 6 bases.

Sequenced sample: naive CD8+ T cells from PBMCs. This sample's cell subset or site label indicates: CD45RA+CCR7+. The origin of this receptor is a man between 18 and 29 years old in good health. Some clones in this sample may be carry-over from other donors' samples. The V and J segments used are TRBV10-3 and TRBJ1-2; the D gene identity is not certain. The DNA sequence is TGTGCCATCAGATTCAGTAACTATGGCTACACCTTC. The resulting protein is CAIRFSNYGYTF.